This T cell receptor beta chain was identified during a study of shared clonotypes between healthy human individuals. Study-level information: Used for every donor were three CD4 naive, three CD4 memory, two CD8 naive and one CD8 memory plate.

Only in-frame clones appear in the TCRdb table, and some are missing; sequencing was by immunoSEQ multiplex PCR. In the table there are about 2.3 million clones, over 85% of which are singletons. The sequence derives from a man between 18 and 35 years old in good health. Some clones in this sample may be carry-over from other donors' samples. Sequences were obtained from naive CD4+ T cells from PBMCs. Noted subset: CD45RA+ positively selected.

CDR3 sequence: CASSLRFGMGRDRGNEQYF. CDR3 coding DNA: TGTGCCAGCAGCTTAAGGTTCGGGATGGGCCGGGACAGGGGCAACGAGCAGTACTTC. This chain links TRBV11-2 with TRBJ2-7; 10 nucleotides match TRBD1. V gave up 2 bases and J gave up 5 bases; unmatched junction bases: 18. CDR1 and CDR2 (germline): SGHAT, FQNNGV. The CDR3 has 19 residues.